Below, 24 T cell receptor beta chains from the same sample are listed, as sequenced in a study of CD8 T cells in Susac syndrome (dated by TCRdb to between 2019 and 2020). Receptor amplification or capture employed the immunoSEQ multiplex PCR assay. RNA was extracted using the RNeasy kit, and roughly 0.5 to 1 ug of the RNA was reverse transcribed with random hexamers. Through fastp at Q25 and MiXCR, TCRdb rebuilt clones from the public reads, retaining in-frame beta chains. Under each unique CDR3 protein, matching rows form one entry showing the most common genes and DNA. This sample is represented by about 300,000 distinct CDR3 sequences; approximately 89% of them were singletons. The top ten clonotypes cover approximately 0.2% of the sample. The sequenced sample was CD8+ T cells from PBMCs. All receptors come from a human donor with multiple sclerosis.

This clonotype was recorded only once. The gene calls are TRBV29-1 and TRBJ1-1; 8 bases align to TRBD1. The V and J ends lost 5 bases and 6 bases, in that order; junction bases with no gene match: 5. This CDR3 contains 12 residues. The germline V gene encodes CDR1 SQVTM and CDR2 ANQGSEA. CDR3 coding DNA: TGCAGCGTTACTGACAGGGGTGCTGAAGCTTTCTTT. This sequence encodes CSVTDRGAEAFF. Filled out from reference TRBV29-1 and TRBJ1-1, the complete variable domain reads SAVISQKPSRDICQRGTSLTIQCQVDSQVTMMFWYRQQPGQSLTLIATANQGSEATYESGFVIDKFPISRPNLTFSTLTVSNMSPEDSSIYLCSVTDRGAEAFFGQGTRLTVV.

The genes are TRBV20-1 and TRBJ2-7, with D perhaps being TRBD1 or TRBD2 (5 bases each). Germline values: CDR1 DFQATT, CDR2 SNEGSKA (reference sequence). V gave up 1 base and J gave up 2 bases, with 15 bases separating them. This CDR3 is 15 amino acids long. The CDR3 DNA reads as TGCAGTGCTAGAGTTATTGGGACGGTCACCTACGAGCAGTACTTC. Amino acids: CSARVIGTVTYEQYF.

This chain uses TRBV5-1 with TRBJ2-1; possible D gene TRBD2, 6 bases. Germline values: CDR1 SGHRS, CDR2 YFSETQ. The CDR3 runs to 13 residues. The ends were cut back, 1 base at V and 8 bases at J, with 10 bases in the middle. The CDR3: CASSLLWGDEQFF. The CDR3 nucleotides read TGCGCCAGCAGCTTGCTTTGGGGGGATGAGCAGTTCTTC.

The CDR3 spells CASRLAPLAGGTDTQYF. CDR3 sequence (DNA): TGTGCAAGTCGCTTAGCCCCCCTAGCGGGAGGTACAGATACGCAGTATTTT. The J gene is TRBJ2-3, the V gene TRBV12-2; the table's D call of TRBD2 was not tested on the DNA. TRBV12-2 is deemed a pseudogene. This CDR3 has 17 amino acids.

The chain combines TRBV6-2 or TRBV6-3 with TRBJ2-5; the D gene is possibly TRBD2 (6 bases). The CDR3 extends over 17 amino acids. V was cut by 6 bases and J by 5 bases, with 25 bases left in between. From germline, CDR1 is MNHEY and CDR2 SVGEGT. The CDR3 spells CASSLPWGVVLMETQYF. CDR3 nucleotide sequence: TGTGCCAGCAGCCTACCATGGGGGGTAGTATTAATGGAGACCCAGTACTTC.

The CDR3 DNA reads as TGCGCCAGCAGCCAAGAAGCCGGACTAGCCGACTACGAGCAGTACTTC. Its translation is CASSQEAGLADYEQYF. This rearrangement joins TRBV4-1 to TRBJ2-7; 8 bases map to TRBD2. This CDR3 contains 16 residues. Germline CDR1 is MGHRA and CDR2 is YSYEKL. Trimming at V came to 0 bases and at J to 3 bases, leaving 7 bases not matched to a gene.

The genes are TRBV30 and TRBJ2-6, with D possibly being TRBD1 (6 bases). Germline V lookup: CDR1 GTSNPN, CDR2 SVGIG (reference sequence). V gave up 5 bases and J gave up 1 base, with 27 bases separating them. The length of the CDR3 is 20 residues. The chain's CDR3 is CAWGVFGTLQGSSGANVLTF. CDR3 sequence (DNA): TGTGCCTGGGGAGTGTTCGGGACGTTACAGGGTTCTTCTGGGGCCAACGTCCTGACTTTC.

The V call is TRBV30, the J call TRBJ2-4; 11 nucleotides match TRBD2. The trim removed 7 bases at V and 3 bases at J, leaving 5 bases unmatched. CDR1 and CDR2 from the germline V gene are GTSNPN and SVGIG (reference sequence). This CDR3 is 14 amino acids long. The CDR3 reads CAFSGGAGKNIQYF. CDR3 DNA sequence: TGTGCCTTTAGCGGGGGGGCCGGCAAAAACATTCAGTACTTC.

The sample holds a few counts of this clonotype. The rearrangement links TRBV6-1 to TRBJ2-3; D uncertain. From germline, CDR1 is MNHNS and CDR2 SASEGT. Trimming removed 5 bases from V and 1 base from J, with 10 bases in between. CDR3 length equals 14 residues. The CDR3 loop is CASSNSVGTDTQYF. CDR3 bases: TGTGCCAGCAGTAACAGCGTAGGCACAGATACGCAGTATTTT.

This clonotype occurred a few times. The chain is built from TRBV7-9 and TRBJ1-5, with 7 bases fitting TRBD1. J gave up 0 bases and V 5 bases, and 7 bases lay outside the gene matches. CDR1 is SEHNR, CDR2 FQNEAQ, per germline (reference sequence). CDR3 length: 16 residues. The CDR3 DNA reads as TGTGCCAGCAGCGTAGGGACAGAATATAGCAATCAGCCCCAGCATTTT. Encoded protein: CASSVGTEYSNQPQHF. Drawing the rest from reference TRBV7-9 and TRBJ1-5, the complete variable domain is DTGVSQNPRHKITKRGQNVTFRCDPISEHNRLYWYRQTLGQGPEFLTYFQNEAQLEKSRLLSDRFSAERPKGSFSTLEIQRTEQGDSAMYLCASSVGTEYSNQPQHFGDGTRLSIL.

The chain uses TRBV20-1 and TRBJ2-1; tentatively, D is TRBD1 or TRBD2 (6 bases each). Germline loops: CDR1 DFQATT, CDR2 SNEGSKA (reference sequence). This CDR3 comprises 15 residues. V was cut by 3 bases and J by 3 bases, with 15 bases left in between. As DNA, the CDR3 is TGCAGTGCTAGGAGTTCGGGGGCGGGCTACAATGAGCAGTTCTTC. It codes for CSARSSGAGYNEQFF.

V usage is TRBV4-3 and J usage is TRBJ2-7; 9 bases are a match to TRBD1. Unmatched junction bases numbered 7, after V lost 0 bases and J lost 4 bases. The CDR3 is made up of 16 amino acids. The germline CDR1 and CDR2 sequences are LGHNA and YSLEER. Written as DNA, the CDR3 is TGCGCCAGCAGCCAAGAAGGTGCGGGACAGGGTTACGAGCAGTACTTC. It codes for CASSQEGAGQGYEQYF.

V and J are TRBV29-1 and TRBJ2-7; maybe TRBD1 (5 bases). Germline-derived CDR1 and CDR2 are SQVTM and ANQGSEA. The V end was cut by 6 bases, the J end by 7 bases, with 13 bases between. The CDR3 sequence is 11 residues long. The CDR3 DNA is TGCAGCGTGAGGACAACGCAGGAGCAGTACTTC. The encoded protein is CSVRTTQEQYF.

The J gene is TRBJ1-5, the V gene TRBV4-3, with 7 bases that match TRBD1. This CDR3 region has 15 residues. The germline V gene encodes CDR1 LGHNA and CDR2 YSLEER. Germline trimming cut 1 base from V and 7 bases from J; bases unmatched to any gene: 7. CDR3 nucleotides: TGCGCCAGCAGCCAAGGGGTGACAGGGAAACAGCCCCAGCATTTT. Its translation: CASSQGVTGKQPQHF.

The V gene is TRBV20-1, the J gene TRBJ1-2, with TRBD1 as a possible D gene (5 bases). CDR3 length: 15 amino acids. With 5 bases removed from V and 0 bases from J, the gap between germline ends came to 16 bases. Germline CDR1 and CDR2: DFQATT and SNEGSKA (reference sequence). As DNA, the CDR3 is TGCAGTGCTCCGGGACGCGAACTGTCTAACTATGGCTACACCTTC. It is translated as CSAPGRELSNYGYTF.

The CDR3 sequence: CAWSATGSDGYTF. CDR3 DNA sequence: TGTGCCTGGAGTGCGACAGGGTCGGATGGCTACACCTTC. The chain has TRBV30 and TRBJ1-2; 7 nucleotides agree with TRBD1. Germline V gene lookup returns CDR1 GTSNPN and CDR2 SVGIG (reference sequence). This CDR3 is 13 amino acids long. The J segment lost 6 bases and the V segment lost 1 base, leaving 5 bases of the junction unmatched.

The genes are TRBV9 and TRBJ2-1; the D gene is possibly TRBD2 (5 bases). Trimming took off 4 bases at V and 9 bases at J, with 14 bases between the two ends. Germline lookup yields CDR1 SGDLS and CDR2 YYNGEE. The CDR3 is made up of 13 amino acids. Here the CDR3 DNA reads TGTGCCAGCAGCTCGGGTCAGGCGGGTGAGCAGTTCTTC. Translation gives CASSSGQAGEQFF.

This clonotype is a singleton in its sample. The J gene is TRBJ2-7, the V gene TRBV28; 13 bases line up with TRBD2. Germline V gene lookup returns CDR1 MDHEN and CDR2 SYDVKM. The CDR3 is 17 residues long. After removal of 5 bases from V and 6 bases from J, the junction contained 13 bases not matched to a gene. Here the CDR3 reads CASSPLLLAGGPGEQYF. The CDR3 DNA follows: TGTGCCAGCAGTCCCCTCTTACTAGCGGGAGGGCCGGGCGAGCAGTACTTC.

This clonotype was picked up one time. The germline gene is not matched at one end of the junction; a read error may be the cause. The chain combines TRBV15 with TRBJ2-7; 9 bases align to TRBD2. Germline V gene data show CDR1 as LNHNV and CDR2 as YYDKDF (reference sequence). The length of the CDR3 is 16 residues. CDR3 in DNA: TGTGCCACCAGCAGTCGTGCCGGGACTAGCTCCCACGAGCAGTACTTC. Protein product: CATSSRAGTSSHEQYF.

This chain connects TRBV7-9 to TRBJ2-2; D gene ambiguous. The germline CDR1 and CDR2 sequences are SEHNR and FQNEAQ (reference sequence). Trimming removed 8 bases from V and 4 bases from J, with 5 bases in between. This CDR3 region has 11 residues. CDR3 DNA: TGTGCCAGCGACGCCACCGGGGAGCTGTTTTTT. Its translation is CASDATGELFF.

The chain carries TRBV7-8 and TRBJ1-1; D gene ambiguous. The germline V and J ends were trimmed by 5 bases and 0 bases, with 10 bases remaining between them. Germline assignment: CDR1 SGHVS and CDR2 FQNEAQ. This CDR3 region has 14 residues. The CDR3 sequence: CASSPVILNTEAFF. CDR3 in DNA: TGTGCCAGCAGCCCCGTAATATTGAACACTGAAGCTTTCTTT.

The chain uses TRBV19 and TRBJ1-2; 7 bases are shared with TRBD1. The CDR3 has 14 amino acids. Germline V gene data show CDR1 as LNHDA and CDR2 as SQIVND (reference sequence). Trimming cost V 5 bases and J 4 bases; bases outside gene matches: 7. This CDR3 is CASSLMAGGYGYTF. CDR3 DNA: TGTGCCAGTAGTCTGATGGCAGGGGGCTATGGCTACACCTTC.

In its sample, this clonotype was seen once. This chain joins TRBV11-2 and TRBJ1-1, with TRBD1 as a possible D gene (6 bases). Germline V gene sequence: CDR1 SGHAT, CDR2 FQNNGV. The length of the CDR3 is 16 residues. With 1 base removed from V and 0 bases from J, the gap between germline ends came to 12 bases. The CDR3 sequence is CASSLVGGTMNTEAFF. The CDR3 bases are TGTGCCAGCAGCTTAGTCGGGGGCACAATGAACACTGAAGCTTTCTTT.

This chain links TRBV28 with TRBJ2-7; D may be TRBD1 or TRBD2 (5 bases each). The CDR3 is 15 amino acids. Trimming removed 3 bases from V and 0 bases from J, with 12 bases in between. Germline CDR1 is MDHEN and CDR2 is SYDVKM. The CDR3 is CASSFRGLSSYEQYF. CDR3 in DNA: TGTGCCAGCAGTTTTCGGGGCCTGAGCTCCTACGAGCAGTACTTC. Together with reference TRBV28 and TRBJ2-7, the CDR3 gives the full variable domain: DVKVTQSSRYLVKRTGEKVFLECVQDMDHENMFWYRQDPGLGLRLIYFSYDVKMKEKGDIPEGYSVSREKKERFSLILESASTNQTSMYLCASSFRGLSSYEQYFGPGTRLTVT.